The entry below gives a single TCR beta chain sequence along with its context. What it binds is unknown. The record originates from a study of T cells after yellow fever vaccination. Study-wide points: Clonotypes appearing in both CD4 and CD8 compartments existed, and their share was small.

TCRdb ran MiXCR on the 5' RACE reads and lists one entry per CDR3 protein. The table has 500,000 to 650,000 distinct CDR3 sequences, around 16% seen once. The CDR3 extends over 16 amino acids. Germline loops: CDR1 SGHDT, CDR2 YYEEEE. The trim removed 4 bases at V and 4 bases at J, leaving 11 bases unmatched. The receptor was isolated from a man aged 18 to 35 who received the YFV17D yellow fever vaccine. The J gene is TRBJ2-4, the V gene TRBV5-6; TRBD1 aligns across 7 bases. The source was PBMCs, collected about 5 days after the first yellow fever vaccination. The CDR3 protein is CASSEGAGSGKNIQYF. DNA for the CDR3: TGTGCCAGCAGCGAGGGGGCAGGGAGTGGAAAAAACATTCAGTACTTC.